This record looks at one T cell receptor (beta chain) sequence and its context. The antigen remains undetermined. The CDR3 sequence is 16 residues long. The V gene's germline CDR1 is MDHEN and CDR2 SYDVKM. This sample is drawn from a study of T cell clusters in autoimmune cytopenias. TRB was amplified by touch-down multiplex PCR, primer pools A and B combined. Reanalyzing the multiplex PCR reads, TCRdb keeps one entry per CDR3 protein, without DNA. In total, the table holds about 3,400 distinct CDR3 sequences. General observations from the study: Primary autoimmune cytopenia patients appeared to lack physiological T cell clusters present in healthy donors.

Each sample's input was about 270 ng genomic DNA, 38,000 or so genome equivalents. These records were also assigned to another study, of T cell repertoires in aging, cancer and after chemotherapy.

The chain carries TRBV28 and TRBJ2-1; TCRdb selects TRBD2, and the lack of DNA leaves this call unchecked. This receptor was taken from a human donor in good health. Material for sequencing was peripheral blood. CDR3 region: CASSETSGSSYNEQFF.